This T cell receptor (beta chain) was profiled in a study of T cell responses to AZD1222 COVID-19 vaccine (dated by TCRdb to the early 2020s). Turning to the overall study: AZD1222 recipients whose second dose came at about 4 weeks and those whose second dose came at about 12 weeks were combined into one group, since spike-specific TCR depth and breadth did not differ between the two schedules. A total of about 230 trial participants underwent TCR sequencing, of whom some 210 received two doses of AZD1222 and around 26 received two doses of the MenACWY control vaccine. Enrollment into the trials was organized by age into subgroups of 18-55, 56-69 and 70-plus years, and those subgroups contained about 150, 27 and 61 TCR-sequenced participants, respectively.

This specimen's time point label, per the study, means: baseline before first vaccination. Vaccinee samples came from UK trials COV001 and COV002, including a single-blind randomized controlled phase 2/3 trial of AZD1222 (ChAdOx1 nCoV-19) in healthy adults. Trial participant PBMC samples were collected at day 0 and day 28 after the second dose for TCRbeta chain sequencing. The CDR3 regions of human TCRbeta chains were analyzed by immunosequencing. From the authors' description of their analysis: TCRs in the repertoires were matched against a reference library of SARS-CoV-2-specific TCRs that had been generated with the MIRA antigen-specificity platform. Breadth was defined as the fraction of unique TCRs that were SARS-CoV-2-associated, and depth was defined as the fraction of total T cells that were SARS-CoV-2-associated. Each spike-specific TCR was assigned to its reactive spike region and to a CD4 or CD8 class using the MIRA data. Log10-transformed breadth and depth values were compared by one-way ANOVA with Sidak's multiple comparisons tests. TCRdb's version of the immuneACCESS table is confined to in-frame rearrangements and falls short of the full clone set. An unresolved V gene accounts for under half of the shortfall where checked; the remainder is of unknown origin. V and J calls and clone size are those listed in that table; D and trimming were worked out from the DNA. The sample table contains about 94,000 clones; only one count was recorded for roughly 90% of them. 13% of the sample is taken by the ten largest.

Turning to this clone: Its antigen has not been determined. No clone much larger than this one lies a single base away; base qualities are absent.

Paper-wide results and their limitations: Because no samples from the day 14 peak response were available, repertoires could be characterized only after the peak T cell response. Most participants were white British and females outnumbered males, and the authors suggested that clonal diversity may have been underestimated. A significant rise in spike-specific TCR breadth and depth was observed after two AZD1222 doses relative to day 0 and relative to MenACWY recipients. Reportedly, close to half of the unique spike-specific TCRs recognized epitopes lying outside the regions that are mutated in the B.1.351 and B.1.1.7 variants. CD4 TCRs associated with the vaccine covered the entire spike protein, and the dominant responses were in regions 160-218 and 743-854. The 56-69-year group was small, and its depth increase did not reach significance, likely because of low power. Only five to seven AZD1222 recipients were SARS-CoV-2 seropositive at baseline, limiting conclusions about previously exposed vaccinees.

CDR1 and CDR2, per the germline V gene (reference sequence), are LNHDA and SQIVND. Cut back by 8 bases and 9 bases, the V and J ends lie 17 bases apart. From the cysteine through the phenylalanine, the CDR3 covers 13 amino acids. Only CDR3 DNA remains: 39 bases, in frame from the first base. This clonotype was obtained from an adult in good health. The sample in question was peripheral blood, obtained on day 0 of AZD1222 vaccination. The chain is assembled from TRBV19 and TRBJ1-5, with the D gene not clear enough to name. This receptor has the CDR3 CASSSGGVGPQHF. The nucleotide sequence is given as TGTGCCAGTTCGTCGGGTGGGGTCGGGCCCCAGCATTTT.